The clone carrying this T cell receptor beta chain showed up just a few times. Its specificity is not known. This sample is drawn from a study of CD8+ T cells in alopecia areata. Whole-study findings and limits: Tofacitinib significantly decreased scalp clonality and expanded CD8+ clones among top 100. Clonality exceeded that of normal scalp in lesional scalp, most notably in alopecia totalis/universalis. TCR sharing across patients was less clear than in mice, possibly HLA-related.

V lost 3 bases and J 0 bases, leaving 10 bases between the germline ends. CDR3 length: 16 residues. Germline-derived CDR1 and CDR2 are SGHRS and YFSETQ. As the sequencing template, cDNA was produced by extracting RNA and reverse transcribing it. Sequencing was performed with immunoSEQ multiplex PCR; in TCRdb, only in-frame clones are kept and a portion is missing. The data hold 180,000 or so clones, with approximately 50% observed a single time. Treatment meaning: oral pan-JAK inhibitor, 5-10 mg twice daily. Samples from alopecia areata patients were lesional scalp punch biopsies and peripheral blood.

This clonotype was obtained from a human donor with alopecia areata. The rearrangement uses TRBV5-1 and TRBJ2-6; D might be TRBD1 (5 bases). The sample was CD8+ T cells sorted from blood, taken at approximately week 52, from a patient treated with tofacitinib. CDR3: CASSSGDSSGANVLTF. The DNA of the CDR3 is TGCGCCAGCAGCTCGGGTGACAGCTCTGGGGCCAACGTCCTGACTTTC.